This T cell receptor (beta chain) originates from a study of T-cell reconstitution after alpha-beta-depleted transplantation in children. Study outcomes and limitations: Reports say that about two months after transplant, the alpha-beta T cells came out of several hundred graft clones that had expanded. Surviving recipient cells, namely T cells and thymic progenitors, were the source of high day-60 TCRbeta diversity in some patients.

The CDR3 totals 15 residues. Germline lookup yields CDR1 SGHAT and CDR2 FQDESV (reference sequence). V was clipped by 7 bases and J by 2 bases; unmatched bases: 7. Unique molecular identifiers were used in preparing the TCRbeta library. TCRdb reprocessed the PCR reads with MiXCR, giving one entry per CDR3 protein. Altogether roughly 790,000 distinct CDR3 sequences are present, approximately 15% being singletons, with the ten largest covering about 4.6%. Only a few counts were recorded for this clonotype. Its antigen is unidentified. The sequence derives from a male patient between 10 and 17 years old who had a stem cell transplant for acute lymphoblastic leukemia, so the T cells may come from the graft donor. The rearrangement links TRBV11-1 to TRBJ2-3; 9 bases match TRBD2. This specimen was PBMCs, mostly from graft donor cells, taken 360 days after TCRalphabeta/CD19-depleted stem cell transplant. CDR3 bases: TGTGCCAGCACCCACCGACTAGCGGACACAGATACGCAGTATTTT. Translating gives CASTHRLADTDTQYF.